The next 12 T cell receptor beta chains were all read from a single sample in a study of CD8+ T cells in alopecia areata. Sequencing used cDNA as its template, made by extracting RNA and reverse transcribing it. The assay was immunoSEQ multiplex PCR, and TCRdb's table has in-frame clones only and misses some. The table lists about 110,000 clones, approximately 61% of them singletons. Specimen: NKG2D-low CD8+ T cells sorted from blood. These receptors all come from a human donor with alopecia areata.

This clone was observed a handful of times. The chain links TRBV28 to TRBJ1-1, with D possibly matching TRBD1 (5 bases). Germline CDR1 and CDR2: MDHEN and SYDVKM. There are 17 residues in the CDR3. V dropped 1 base and J dropped 3 bases, with 18 bases sitting between them. The CDR3 region is CASSLSIREGADTEAFF. DNA of the CDR3: TGTGCCAGCAGTTTATCTATCAGGGAGGGTGCGGACACTGAAGCTTTCTTT.

The rearrangement joins TRBV7-2 to TRBJ2-1, with a possible D match to TRBD1 (6 bases). The germline gives CDR1 SGHTA, CDR2 FQGNSA. Trimming shortened V by 6 bases and J by 2 bases, and 14 bases separated the two germline ends. The CDR3 covers 15 residues. In nucleotides, the CDR3 is TGTGCCAGCAGTCACCAAGACAGGCCCTACAATGAGCAGTTCTTC. Translating it yields CASSHQDRPYNEQFF.

The V gene is TRBV28, the J gene TRBJ1-5; D is unclear. In germline, CDR1 is MDHEN, CDR2 SYDVKM. Trimming cost V 5 bases and J 8 bases, with 7 bases left between them. The CDR3 consists of 11 residues. The CDR3 DNA reads as TGTGCCAGCAGTGACGAGGAGCCCCAGCATTTT. This encodes CASSDEEPQHF. The whole variable domain, remainder taken from reference TRBV28 and TRBJ1-5, is DVKVTQSSRYLVKRTGEKVFLECVQDMDHENMFWYRQDPGLGLRLIYFSYDVKMKEKGDIPEGYSVSREKKERFSLILESASTNQTSMYLCASSDEEPQHFGDGTRLSIL.

The sample holds a few counts of this clone. The chain employs TRBV4-1 and TRBJ2-2; D is possibly TRBD1 (6 bases). The germline V gene has CDR1 MGHRA and CDR2 YSYEKL. This CDR3 spans 15 amino acids. Trimming cost V 0 bases and J 6 bases, with 11 bases left between them. The CDR3 coding sequence is TGCGCCAGCAGCCAAGATCTAGGGACATCCGGGGAGCTGTTTTTT. Its protein product is CASSQDLGTSGELFF.

This clone was seen only a few times. This rearrangement joins TRBV7-9 to TRBJ1-1; the D is unclear. Trimming removed 5 bases at V and 8 bases at J, with 30 bases between. The CDR3 has 18 residues. CDR1 is SEHNR and CDR2 is FQNEAQ in the germline V gene (reference sequence). The CDR3 region has the DNA TGTGCCAGCAGCCAAGACCACACACCGGGTCTTTTTACCGTAGAAGCTTTCTTT. Encoded protein: CASSQDHTPGLFTVEAFF.

The rearrangement links TRBV5-5 to TRBJ2-3; the D gene is possibly TRBD2 (5 bases). There are 16 residues in the CDR3. The ends were cut back, 3 bases at V and 4 bases at J, with 18 bases in the middle. Per germline, CDR1 SGHKS and CDR2 YYEKEE (reference sequence). CDR3 region: CASSYLQEVASDTQYF. The CDR3 DNA reads as TGTGCCAGCAGCTACCTCCAGGAGGTGGCTTCAGATACGCAGTATTTT. Full variable domain (missing parts from reference TRBV5-5 and TRBJ2-3): DAGVTQSPTHLIKTRGQQVTLRCSPISGHKSVSWYQQVLGQGPQFIFQYYEKEERGRGNFPDRFSARQFPNYSSELNVNALLLGDSALYLCASSYLQEVASDTQYFGPGTRLTVL.

This clone turned up a few times. The chain uses TRBV5-4 and TRBJ2-1; 11 positions agree with TRBD2. Germline-derived CDR1 and CDR2 are SGHNT and YYREEE (reference sequence). This CDR3 region has 17 residues. Germline trimming cut 5 bases from V and 9 bases from J; bases unmatched to any gene: 16. The CDR3 DNA sequence: TGTGCCAGCAGGTGGAGCACCGGTCTAGCGGGAGGTCGTGAGCAGTTCTTC. This translates into CASRWSTGLAGGREQFF. Based on the CDR3 plus reference TRBV5-4 and TRBJ2-1, the full variable domain is ETGVTQSPTHLIKTRGQQVTLRCSSQSGHNTVSWYQQALGQGPQFIFQYYREEENGRGNFPPRFSGLQFPNYSSELNVNALELDDSALYLCASRWSTGLAGGREQFFGPGTRLTVL.

The chain links TRBV23-1 to TRBJ1-5; D remains unclear. TRBV23-1 is an ORF, and what it does is uncertain. CDR3 length: 16 residues. Trimming removed 9 bases at V and 0 bases at J, with 18 bases between. CDR3 sequence: CASPTLSRYSNQPQHF. In nucleotides, the CDR3 is TGCGCCAGTCCTACCTTATCCCGTTATAGCAATCAGCCCCAGCATTTT.

This clone has more than one count but fewer than ten. This chain joins TRBV4-1 and TRBJ2-7; TRBD2 is a possible D gene (6 bases). The CDR3 has 14 amino acids. The ends were cut back, 4 bases at V and 0 bases at J, with 10 bases in the middle. Germline loops: CDR1 MGHRA, CDR2 YSYEKL. CDR3 sequence: CASSRAGSSYEQYF. CDR3 sequence (DNA): TGCGCCAGCAGCCGCGCCGGGAGCTCCTACGAGCAGTACTTC.

This clone occurred a few times. The chain is built from TRBV6-5 and TRBJ2-1, with D uncertain. Germline V gene lookup returns CDR1 MNHEY and CDR2 SVGAGI. There are 15 residues in the CDR3. Deletions cut 2 bases from V and 7 bases from J, with 15 bases between. The CDR3 region is CASSYQRLPDNEQFF. The CDR3 bases are TGTGCCAGCAGTTACCAGCGCCTCCCCGATAATGAGCAGTTCTTC.

The chain couples TRBV13 to TRBJ2-1; either TRBD1 or TRBD2 may supply D (5 bases each). The CDR3 has 16 residues. Looked up from germline, CDR1 is PRHDT and CDR2 is FYEKMQ (reference sequence). Trimming took off 5 bases at V and 0 bases at J, with 14 bases between the two ends. The CDR3 DNA is TGTGCCAGCAGCGTCCCCGTGGGGGACTCCTACAATGAGCAGTTCTTC. Translation gives CASSVPVGDSYNEQFF.

The chain employs TRBV28 and TRBJ2-1, with 7 bases fitting TRBD1. V dropped 5 bases and J dropped 3; count of bases not matched to a gene: 13. CDR3 size: 17 residues. Germline V gives CDR1 MDHEN, CDR2 SYDVKM. The CDR3 sequence is CASSGPPGDSYYNEQFF. For the CDR3, the DNA is TGTGCCAGCAGTGGCCCCCCAGGGGACAGCTACTACAATGAGCAGTTCTTC.